The source of this T cell receptor (beta chain) is a study of shared clonotypes between healthy human individuals. This clone showed up just once. V was pared by 4 bases and J by 2 bases, with 14 bases between. CDR1 is SQVTM, CDR2 ANQGSEA, per germline. The CDR3 covers 14 residues. This table comes from immunoSEQ multiplex PCR, and its TCRdb copy is limited to in-frame clones, with some not included. This table holds about 2.4 million clones, roughly 93% found once. The receptor comes from a man younger than 35 in good health. Some clones in this sample may be carry-over from other donors' samples. Sequenced material: naive CD4+ T cells from PBMCs. Subset denoted: CD45RA+ positively selected. The chain uses TRBV29-1 and TRBJ1-2; tentative D call: TRBD1 (6 bases). CDR3 in DNA: TGCAGCGTTGTCGGGGGGCGAGGAAACTATGGCTACACCTTC. Encoded protein: CSVVGGRGNYGYTF.